These 30 T cell receptor beta chains came from one sample sequenced in a study of blood T cell repertoires in COVID-19. This table comes from immunoSEQ multiplex PCR, and its TCRdb copy is limited to in-frame clones, with some not included. Here the sample spans a few hundred thousand clones, roughly 86% being singletons. Sequencing was performed on PBMCs or T cells enriched from blood (not recorded which). The receptor source for this set is a woman in her twenties or thirties who had been exposed to COVID-19.

The gene calls are TRBV12-3 or TRBV12-4 and TRBJ1-4; no definite D call. CDR3 length equals 13 residues. With 6 bases removed from V and 7 bases from J, the gap between germline ends came to 12 bases. CDR3 sequence: CASRIWETEKLFF. Here the CDR3 DNA reads TGTGCCAGCAGAATCTGGGAGACTGAAAAACTGTTTTTT.

This chain uses TRBV7-8 with TRBJ1-6, with TRBD1 identical over 9 bases. Germline lookup yields CDR1 SGHVS and CDR2 FQNEAQ. The CDR3 runs to 14 residues. The V segment lost 5 bases and the J segment 9 bases; nucleotides outside the gene matches: 5. CDR3 bases: TGTGCCAGCAGCAAGGACAGGGGAGGTTCACCCCTCCACTTT. Translated, it gives CASSKDRGGSPLHF.

The rearrangement joins TRBV3-1 (or the pseudogene TRBV3-2) to TRBJ1-5, with 8 bases that match TRBD1. From germline, CDR1 is LGHDT and CDR2 YNNKEL (reference sequence). Trimming removed 0 bases from V and 9 bases from J; junction bases left unmatched: 7. CDR3 length: 15 amino acids. As DNA, the CDR3 is TGTGCCAGCAGCCAAGATGGGGCAGGGGGCAGGCCCCAGCATTTT. It encodes CASSQDGAGGRPQHF.

The chain has TRBV5-6 and TRBJ1-4, with 9 bases aligning to TRBD1. CDR1 is SGHDT, CDR2 YYEEEE, per germline. Unmatched junction bases numbered 6, after V lost 4 bases and J lost 8 bases. The CDR3 spans 14 residues. CDR3 coding DNA: TGTGCCAGCAGCGAACAGGGGGCAGGGGAAAAACTGTTTTTT. Its translation is CASSEQGAGEKLFF. Supplemented by reference TRBV5-6 and TRBJ1-4, the full variable domain reads DAGVTQSPTHLIKTRGQQVTLRCSPKSGHDTVSWYQQALGQGPQFIFQYYEEEERQRGNFPDRFSGHQFPNYSSELNVNALLLGDSALYLCASSEQGAGEKLFFGSGTQLSVL.

V and J are TRBV7-2 and TRBJ2-7; 11 bases agree with TRBD2. The V and J ends lost 4 bases and 4 bases, in that order; junction bases with no gene match: 12. Per germline, CDR1 SGHTA and CDR2 FQGNSA. The CDR3 is made up of 17 amino acids. The CDR3 nucleotides are TGTGCCAGCAGCTCCCGACTAGCGGGGTTGGTATATTACGAGCAGTACTTC. It is translated as CASSSRLAGLVYYEQYF.

The gene calls are TRBV3-1 (or the pseudogene TRBV3-2) and TRBJ2-1; perhaps TRBD2 as D (6 bases). Germline V CDR1 and CDR2: LGHDT, YNNKEL (reference sequence). This CDR3 comprises 19 residues. V was trimmed by 1 base and J by 3 bases, leaving 22 bases between them. The CDR3 DNA is TGTGCCAGCAGCCAAGGGGGAGGTGGATTCGACGGGATCTACAATGAGCAGTTCTTC. This codes for CASSQGGGGFDGIYNEQFF.

The J gene is TRBJ2-1, the V gene TRBV5-1, with TRBD2 matching over 7 bases. The CDR3 has 16 amino acids. V gave up 4 bases and J gave up 6 bases; unmatched junction bases: 13. The germline gives CDR1 SGHRS, CDR2 YFSETQ. The DNA for the CDR3 is TGCGCCAGCAGCCTTGCAGCGGGACCAGCACCCAATGAGCAGTTCTTC. Protein: CASSLAAGPAPNEQFF.

The chain links TRBV4-1 to TRBJ2-3, with D possibly TRBD2 on 6 matching bases. Trimming pared 1 base from V and 0 bases from J, leaving 8 bases between. There are 15 residues in the CDR3. The germline V gene has CDR1 MGHRA and CDR2 YSYEKL. CDR3 nucleotide sequence: TGCGCCAGCAGCCAAGGAAGCGGGAGCACAGATACGCAGTATTTT. Translated, it gives CASSQGSGSTDTQYF.

V is TRBV28 and J is TRBJ1-6; 9 bases line up with TRBD1. This CDR3 has 16 residues. Per germline, CDR1 MDHEN and CDR2 SYDVKM. With 6 bases clipped from V and 1 base from J, the junction kept 4 bases outside the gene matches. CDR3 residues: CASSPDRGSYNSPLHF. DNA of the CDR3: TGTGCCAGCAGCCCCGACAGGGGGTCCTATAATTCACCCCTCCACTTT.

This chain uses TRBV7-3 with TRBJ1-1; D not certain. V shed 7 bases and J shed 0 bases, with 9 bases lying between them. The CDR3 extends over 13 amino acids. Germline values: CDR1 SGHTA, CDR2 FQGTGA. Written as DNA, the CDR3 is TGTGCCAGCAAAAAATCCATGAACACTGAAGCTTTCTTT. Protein product: CASKKSMNTEAFF.

The J gene is TRBJ2-1, the V gene TRBV27; TRBD1 is a possible D gene (7 bases). Trimming removed 1 base at V and 2 bases at J, with 18 bases between. Germline values: CDR1 MNHEY, CDR2 SMNVEV (reference sequence). The CDR3 contains 18 residues. CDR3 nucleotide sequence: TGTGCCAGCAGTTTATTACCCCTCGGAGGGGGCACCTACAATGAGCAGTTCTTC. Translation gives CASSLLPLGGGTYNEQFF.

The chain has TRBV28 and TRBJ2-6, with a possible D match to TRBD2 (6 bases). Germline values: CDR1 MDHEN, CDR2 SYDVKM. Trimming took off 6 bases at V and 0 bases at J, with 18 bases between the two ends. This CDR3 comprises 18 residues. The CDR3 loop is CASSPGGVGSSGANVLTF. DNA for the CDR3: TGTGCCAGCAGCCCCGGAGGGGTCGGTAGCTCTGGGGCCAACGTCCTGACTTTC.

The chain couples TRBV19 to TRBJ1-1; 8 positions match TRBD1. V shed 4 bases, J shed 1 base, and the junction held 5 bases outside the gene matches. Looked up from germline, CDR1 is LNHDA and CDR2 is SQIVND (reference sequence). The CDR3 length is 15 residues. The CDR3 region is CASSKDRVKNTEAFF. In DNA form, the CDR3 reads TGTGCCAGTAGTAAGGACAGGGTAAAGAACACTGAAGCTTTCTTT.

The chain is built from TRBV19 and TRBJ2-5; 8 bases map to TRBD2. The CDR3 spans 14 residues. Germline V gene lookup returns CDR1 LNHDA and CDR2 SQIVND (reference sequence). V shed 3 bases, J shed 6 bases, and the junction held 6 bases outside the gene matches. DNA for the CDR3: TGTGCCAGTAGTATCGGCGCGGGGGGAAAGACCCAGTACTTC. Amino acids: CASSIGAGGKTQYF.

CDR3 loop: CASSYSGGLYEQYF. DNA of the CDR3: TGTGCCAGCAGTTATAGCGGGGGTCTCTACGAGCAGTACTTC. The chain couples TRBV28 to TRBJ2-7, with 9 bases that match TRBD2. V shed 4 bases, J shed 3 bases, and the junction held 4 bases outside the gene matches. The CDR3 spans 14 residues. Germline CDR1 reads MDHEN; CDR2 reads SYDVKM. The whole variable domain, remainder taken from reference TRBV28 and TRBJ2-7, is DVKVTQSSRYLVKRTGEKVFLECVQDMDHENMFWYRQDPGLGLRLIYFSYDVKMKEKGDIPEGYSVSREKKERFSLILESASTNQTSMYLCASSYSGGLYEQYFGPGTRLTVT.

Here the CDR3 reads CASSKTAGISYNEQFF. CDR3 in DNA: TGTGCCAGCAGCAAAACGGCAGGGATATCCTACAATGAGCAGTTCTTC. The chain couples TRBV21-1 to TRBJ2-1; TRBD1 was called by the table and not checked on the DNA. TRBV21-1 is given as a pseudogene. CDR3 length equals 16 residues.

V and J are TRBV6-4 and TRBJ1-5; D possibly corresponds to TRBD1 (6 bases). Germline V gene sequence: CDR1 MRHNA, CDR2 SNTAGT. With 10 bases removed from V and 3 bases from J, the gap between germline ends came to 13 bases. This CDR3 spans 13 amino acids. The CDR3: CATWTEDNQPQHF. The CDR3 nucleotides read TGTGCCACCTGGACAGAAGACAATCAGCCCCAGCATTTT.

This rearrangement joins TRBV7-6 to TRBJ1-1; a possible D gene is TRBD1 (5 bases). The CDR3 totals 14 residues. The germline gives CDR1 SGHVS, CDR2 FNYEAQ. With 5 bases removed from V and 6 bases from J, the gap between germline ends came to 16 bases. In nucleotides, the CDR3 is TGTGCCAGCAGCCCTAGGCAGGGTGGCCCTGAAGCTTTCTTT. Translated, it gives CASSPRQGGPEAFF.

J is TRBJ2-1 and V is TRBV6-5; unclear D gene. Trimming shortened V by 6 bases and J by 1 base, and 10 bases separated the two germline ends. Germline V lookup: CDR1 MNHEY, CDR2 SVGAGI. This CDR3 spans 14 amino acids. The CDR3 loop reads CASRTGLSYNEQFF. Here the CDR3 DNA reads TGTGCCAGCAGAACGGGTCTTTCCTACAATGAGCAGTTCTTC.

The V gene is TRBV6-4, the J gene TRBJ1-1, with D perhaps matching TRBD1 (5 bases). The CDR3 is made up of 13 amino acids. Trimming removed 6 bases from V and 12 bases from J, with 20 bases in between. Germline V gene data show CDR1 as MRHNA and CDR2 as SNTAGT. The CDR3 nucleotides read TGTGCCAGCAGCAACGGGTGGCAGGGTGGGACTTTCTTT. Protein product: CASSNGWQGGTFF.

This clone was counted only a few times. The chain is built from TRBV5-6 and TRBJ2-7, with TRBD2 matching 7 bases. The CDR3 consists of 14 residues. V lost 4 bases, J lost 0 bases, and 4 bases stayed unmatched. In germline, CDR1 is SGHDT, CDR2 YYEEEE. CDR3 amino acids: CASSPSGISYEQYF. CDR3 nucleotides: TGTGCCAGCAGCCCCAGCGGGATCTCCTACGAGCAGTACTTC.

This chain uses TRBV5-1 with TRBJ2-1, with 9 bases lining up with TRBD2. J was trimmed by 8 bases and V by 2 bases; bases with no gene match: 5. Germline V gene lookup returns CDR1 SGHRS and CDR2 YFSETQ. CDR3 length: 14 residues. DNA of the CDR3: TGCGCCAGCAGCTTTGGGACTAGCTCGTATGAGCAGTTCTTC. It encodes CASSFGTSSYEQFF.

The sample holds one count of this clone. The chain carries TRBV28 and TRBJ2-3, with 8 bases aligning to TRBD2. Germline CDR1 MDHEN, CDR2 SYDVKM. V lost 6 bases to trimming and J lost 4 bases; unmatched junction nucleotides: 9. This CDR3 is 15 amino acids long. CDR3 sequence (DNA): TGTGCCAGCAGCATTAGCGGGATTCCCCCAGATACGCAGTATTTT. Residues: CASSISGIPPDTQYF.

The chain recombines TRBV29-1 with TRBJ1-2; D might be TRBD1 (6 bases). Deletions cut 3 bases from V and 8 bases from J, with 10 bases between. The V gene's germline CDR1 is SQVTM and CDR2 ANQGSEA. This CDR3 is built from 11 residues. CDR3 sequence (DNA): TGCAGCGTTGACAGGGGAGACGGCTACACCTTC. It yields the protein CSVDRGDGYTF.

The chain carries TRBV18 and TRBJ1-2; TRBD1 matches at 7 bases. The CDR3 is 18 residues long. CDR1 is KGHSH, CDR2 LQKENI, per germline. Losses at the gene ends were 1 base for V and 4 bases for J; bases not matched to a gene: 15. The CDR3 protein is CASSPQAVRTGGSYGYTF. The CDR3 nucleotides are TGTGCCAGCTCACCACAGGCGGTCCGGACAGGAGGGAGCTATGGCTACACCTTC.

V and J are TRBV27 and TRBJ1-6; 8 bases match TRBD1. The CDR3 is 18 amino acids. Germline V CDR1 and CDR2: MNHEY, SMNVEV (reference sequence). Trimming at V came to 6 bases and at J to 0 bases, leaving 10 bases not matched to a gene. CDR3 DNA sequence: TGTGCCAGCAGATATACGCGACAGGGGAGCTCCTATAATTCACCCCTCCACTTT. Residues: CASRYTRQGSSYNSPLHF.

This clone was seen just once. The rearrangement links TRBV28 to TRBJ1-1; 8 bases fit TRBD1. The junction had 4 bases not matched to a gene; V was cut back by 2 bases and J by 5 bases. Germline-derived CDR1 and CDR2 are MDHEN and SYDVKM. The CDR3 loop spans 14 amino acids. The CDR3 protein is CASSLPGQGTEAFF. As DNA, the CDR3 is TGTGCCAGCAGTTTACCCGGACAGGGTACTGAAGCTTTCTTT.

This clone occurred a few times. V gene TRBV12-3 or TRBV12-4 combines with J gene TRBJ1-2; maybe TRBD1 (5 bases). The CDR3 runs 12 residues. Between the trimmed V and J ends, which lost 4 bases and 3 bases, there was a span of 6 bases. The CDR3 DNA is TGTGCCAGCAGTTCGGGGGACTATGGCTACACCTTC. Translated, it gives CASSSGDYGYTF.

The rearrangement uses TRBV7-3 and TRBJ1-6; 10 nucleotides align to TRBD1. After removal of 5 bases from V and 9 bases from J, the junction contained 7 bases not matched to a gene. Germline V gene lookup returns CDR1 SGHTA and CDR2 FQGTGA. The CDR3 is 15 residues long. The CDR3 region is CASSPSGTGASPLHF. Here the CDR3 DNA reads TGTGCCAGCAGCCCTTCCGGGACAGGGGCTTCACCCCTCCACTTT.

The rearrangement joins TRBV3-1 (or the pseudogene TRBV3-2) to TRBJ2-5; TRBD2 matches 8 bases. With V trimmed by 2 bases and J by 5 bases, 7 bases remained unmatched. The CDR3 loop spans 15 amino acids. Germline V gene lookup returns CDR1 LGHDT and CDR2 YNNKEL (reference sequence). The CDR3 DNA reads TGTGCCAGCAGCCAAACCGGGAGGGGTGGGGAGACCCAGTACTTC. Translated, it gives CASSQTGRGGETQYF.